This is a list of T cell receptor beta chains from one sample in a study of a mutant IDH1 vaccine in newly diagnosed glioma. The repertoire was sequenced with immunoSEQ multiplex PCR; TCRdb's copy has only in-frame clones and lacks some. The sample includes about 88,000 clones, roughly 80% of them seen just once. The specimen comprised PBMCs, sampled from a glioma patient treated with radiotherapy, temozolomide or both. The receptors come from a middle-aged man with glioma. Some clones in this sample may be carry-over from other donors' samples. CDR3s include the opening cysteine and the closing phenylalanine or tryptophan. The order of the fields is D gene, clone size, J gene, V gene, CDR3 length, CDR3 DNA, CDR3 protein. A D gene is named only where the DNA matches it firmly. Only some rows state a clone size, as once, few, many or a class for expanded clones.

TRBD1,-,TRBJ2-1,TRBV13,14,TGTGCCAGCAGCCCCCGGGACAGGGGCGGTGAGCAGTTCTTC,CASSPRDRGGEQFF
-,-,TRBJ1-1,TRBV5-1,16,TGCGCCAGCAGCTTGGCCGGCTCAGCCATGAACACTGAAGCTTTCTTT,CASSLAGSAMNTEAFF
-,once,TRBJ1-5,TRBV29-1,14,TGCAGCGTTGTGTCAGGGGCGGATCGAACCCCCCAGCATTTT,CSVVSGADRTPQHF
-,once,TRBJ1-2,TRBV6-5,14,TGTGCCAGCAGACCCTCGGCGGGGACGGGCGGCTACACCTTC,CASRPSAGTGGYTF
-,-,TRBJ1-2,TRBV6-5,14,TGTGCCAGCAGTTATCAGGGTGGGGTTGGCGGCTACACCTTC,CASSYQGGVGGYTF
-,-,TRBJ1-1,TRBV30,12,TGTGCCTGGAGTAGGATATTTAATGAAGCTTTCTTT,CAWSRIFNEAFF
-,once,TRBJ1-3,TRBV7-6,16,TGTGCCAGCAGCTTAGCATGGGCAGTTGCTGGAAACACCATATATTTT,CASSLAWAVAGNTIYF
TRBD1,-,TRBJ1-2,TRBV18,13,TGTGCCAGCTCGGGACAGTTAGACTATGGCTACACCTTC,CASSGQLDYGYTF
-,-,TRBJ2-7,TRBV19,15,TGTGCCAGTAGACCTCACGGGGACAAGATCTACGAGCAGTACTTC,CASRPHGDKIYEQYF
-,-,TRBJ1-2,TRBV4-2,15,TGTGCCAGCAGCCCCCAGACAGGAGGGAACTATGGCTACACCTTC,CASSPQTGGNYGYTF
-,-,TRBJ1-2,TRBV25-1,12,TGTGCCAGCAGTGAGCTAGCCTATGGCTACACCTTC,CASSELAYGYTF
TRBD1,-,TRBJ1-1,TRBV30,16,TGTGCCTGGAGAGCCAACAGGGGAGGGAGGTACACTGAAGCTTTCTTT,CAWRANRGGRYTEAFF
-,-,TRBJ2-3,TRBV5-4,14,TGTGCCAGCAGCGGCAACAGGGCGACAGATACGCAGTATTTT,CASSGNRATDTQYF
-,-,TRBJ2-4,TRBV19,13,TGTGCCAGTAGTATCGTAGGCAAAAACATTCAGTACTTC,CASSIVGKNIQYF
-,-,TRBJ1-6,TRBV6-5,15,TGTGCCAGCAGTTACTCTGACAGTACGAATTCACCCCTCCACTTT,CASSYSDSTNSPLHF
-,-,TRBJ2-7,TRBV5-6,13,TGTGCCAGCGCCTTGGCAGGTTCTTACGAGCAGTACTTC,CASALAGSYEQYF
-,few,TRBJ1-4,TRBV5-1,11,TGCGCCAGCAGCTTAGATGAAAAACTGTTTTTT,CASSLDEKLFF
-,-,TRBJ2-6,TRBV2,15,TGTGCCAGCAGTGAATTCGTCTCTGGGGCCAACGTCCTGACTTTC,CASSEFVSGANVLTF
-,-,TRBJ1-6,TRBV30,15,TGTGCCCGAAGACTGACGAGCTCCTATAATTCACCCCTCCACTTT,CARRLTSSYNSPLHF
TRBD1,-,TRBJ1-4,TRBV10-3,15,TGTGCCATCAGAGGGACAGGGGGCGCGGATGAAAAACTGTTTTTT,CAIRGTGGADEKLFF
-,-,TRBJ1-1,TRBV9,12,TGTGCCAGCAGCGGACAGAACACTGAAGCTTTCTTT,CASSGQNTEAFF
-,-,TRBJ2-3,TRBV10-3,12,TGTGCCATCAGTCGGAGGGGAGATACGCAGTATTTT,CAISRRGDTQYF
-,-,TRBJ1-6,TRBV6-5,14,TGTGCCAGCACCATCGAGCGTTATAATTCACCCCTCCACTTT,CASTIERYNSPLHF
-,few,TRBJ1-4,TRBV19,16,TGTGCCAGTAGTCCTAGAAGACTGAGTGCAAATGAAAAACTGTTTTTT,CASSPRRLSANEKLFF
-,-,TRBJ2-5,TRBV7-9,13,TGTGCCAGCAGCGGGCTAGCGAGGGAGACCCAGTACTTC,CASSGLARETQYF
TRBD1,-,TRBJ1-4,TRBV19,15,TGTGCCAGTAGCTCCTACCGGGACAGGCCTGAAAAACTGTTTTTT,CASSSYRDRPEKLFF
-,-,TRBJ1-2,TRBV6-6,14,TGTGCCAGCAGTTATACAGGCGGTAGCTATGGCTACACCTTC,CASSYTGGSYGYTF
-,-,TRBJ2-2,TRBV7-2,14,TGTGCCAGCAGCTTAGCGCGCAGGTCCGGGGAGCTGTTTTTT,CASSLARRSGELFF
-,-,TRBJ2-1,TRBV5-6,13,TGTGCCAGCAGCCCCCTAGATTGGGGTGAGCAGTTCTTC,CASSPLDWGEQFF
-,-,TRBJ1-1,TRBV9,16,TGTGCCAGCAGCGTAGGGGGGGGTAGTTTCCCCACTGAAGCTTTCTTT,CASSVGGGSFPTEAFF
TRBD1,-,TRBJ1-1,TRBV4-1,14,TGCGCCAGCAGCCCGACAGGGGGCGGCACTGAAGCTTTCTTT,CASSPTGGGTEAFF
TRBD2,-,TRBJ2-2,TRBV5-6,16,TGTGCCAGCAGCTTGATAAGCGGGGGTCGGACCGGGGAGCTGTTTTTT,CASSLISGGRTGELFF
TRBD1,once,TRBJ1-4,TRBV6-1,15,TGTGCCAGCAGCCGGACAGGGATATCTAATGAAAAACTGTTTTTT,CASSRTGISNEKLFF
-,-,TRBJ2-7,TRBV5-1,14,TGCGCCAGCGAGACGGGTCCCGGATACTACGAGCAGTACTTC,CASETGPGYYEQYF
-,-,TRBJ1-2,TRBV6-5,15,TGTGCCAGCAGTCAGGGACCAGGACCTTACTATGGCTACACCTTC,CASSQGPGPYYGYTF
-,-,TRBJ1-1,TRBV2,19,TGTGCCAGCAGTGAAGAGGGGCCCGGGAGCTCCTACCCCAACACTGAAGCTTTCTTT,CASSEEGPGSSYPNTEAFF